The 29 T cell receptor beta chains below all came from one sample that was sequenced in a study of blood T cell repertoires in COVID-19. The protocol was immunoSEQ multiplex PCR, while the TCRdb copy is restricted to in-frame clones and leaves out a portion. The sample contains 45,000 to 55,000 clones, 65% to 85% of which appear only once. Specimen: peripheral blood. These receptor sequences come from a human donor in a cohort sampled during active COVID-19.

The chain links TRBV27 to TRBJ1-5, with unresolved D. From germline, CDR1 is MNHEY and CDR2 SMNVEV (reference sequence). There are 15 residues in the CDR3. V was clipped by 6 bases and J by 0 bases, with 12 bases between them. CDR3 loop: CASRLQTYSNQPQHF. The CDR3 DNA sequence: TGTGCCAGCAGACTTCAAACCTATAGCAATCAGCCCCAGCATTTT.

The rearrangement links TRBV6-5 to TRBJ1-2, with D possibly matching TRBD1 (6 bases). CDR1 and CDR2 (germline): MNHEY, SVGAGI. The CDR3 runs to 13 residues. V dropped 6 bases and J dropped 8 bases, with 16 bases sitting between them. In nucleotides, the CDR3 is TGTGCCAGCAGGCTTACTACAGGGCAGGGCTACACCTTC. Translated: CASRLTTGQGYTF.

The CDR3, as DNA: TGTGCCAGCAGTTACGAGGCCAGTTATTTTGATACGCAGTATTTT. It is translated as CASSYEASYFDTQYF. J is TRBJ2-3 and V is TRBV6-6; D call uncertain. Trimming removed 2 bases at V and 6 bases at J, with 15 bases between. This CDR3 spans 15 amino acids. Germline-derived CDR1 and CDR2 are MNHNY and SVGAGI (reference sequence).

The rearrangement joins TRBV5-1 to TRBJ2-1; TRBD1 agrees at 9 bases. This CDR3 comprises 12 residues. In germline, CDR1 is SGHRS, CDR2 YFSETQ. Trimming removed 7 bases from V and 12 bases from J; junction bases left unmatched: 8. CDR3 loop: CASGVTGGLQFF. The DNA of the CDR3 is TGCGCCAGCGGAGTTACAGGGGGCTTGCAGTTCTTC.

In this sample, this clone turned up a few times. The chain is built from TRBV30 and TRBJ1-6, with D unresolved. CDR3 length: 15 residues. Trimming took 1 base from V and 3 from J, leaving 10 bases between them. Germline lookup yields CDR1 GTSNPN and CDR2 SVGIG (reference sequence). The CDR3 is CAWSALGSYNSPLHF. The CDR3 DNA follows: TGTGCCTGGAGTGCCCTAGGGAGCTATAATTCACCCCTCCACTTT.

The rearrangement joins TRBV2 to TRBJ2-7, with 7 bases fitting TRBD1. Germline CDR1 and CDR2: SNHLY and FYNNEI. V gave up 6 bases and J gave up 3 bases; unmatched junction bases: 8. This CDR3 spans 14 amino acids. CDR3 in DNA: TGTGCCAGCAGCGTTGACAGGGCCCTCTACGAGCAGTACTTC. It codes for CASSVDRALYEQYF.

The chain combines TRBV5-1 with TRBJ2-6; 8 bases agree with TRBD1. Looked up from germline, CDR1 is SGHRS and CDR2 is YFSETQ. Trimming took 3 bases from V and 4 from J; bases not matched to a gene: 6. The CDR3 sequence is 16 residues long. CDR3 bases: TGCGCCAGCAGCTCTACAGGGGGGTCCGGGGCCAACGTCCTGACTTTC. It yields the protein CASSSTGGSGANVLTF.

This chain connects TRBV29-1 to TRBJ2-7; perhaps TRBD1 as D (6 bases). This CDR3 is built from 13 residues. Between the trimmed V and J ends, which lost 7 bases and 5 bases, there was a span of 18 bases. The germline V gene encodes CDR1 SQVTM and CDR2 ANQGSEA. CDR3 sequence (DNA): TGCAGCGCCAAAGGTGCTGGGGGCCACGAGCAGTACTTC. This codes for CSAKGAGGHEQYF.

This clone came up once. The chain couples TRBV11-2 to TRBJ2-7; D is unclear. Trimming took off 5 bases at V and 4 bases at J, with 6 bases between the two ends. Germline V gives CDR1 SGHAT, CDR2 FQNNGV. The CDR3 has 11 residues. This CDR3 is CASSQKYEQYF. Here the CDR3 DNA reads TGTGCCAGCAGCCAGAAATACGAGCAGTACTTC.

The chain combines TRBV19 with TRBJ1-1; 7 positions agree with TRBD1. V was clipped by 3 bases and J by 7 bases; unmatched bases: 2. The CDR3 runs 12 residues. The germline V gene encodes CDR1 LNHDA and CDR2 SQIVND (reference sequence). CDR3 sequence reads: CASSMNRGEAFF. CDR3 DNA: TGTGCCAGTAGTATGAACAGGGGTGAAGCTTTCTTT.

V usage is TRBV7-6 and J usage is TRBJ2-7, with TRBD1 matching 9 bases. The CDR3 has 16 residues. The J segment lost 3 bases and the V segment lost 4 bases, leaving 10 bases of the junction unmatched. The germline gives CDR1 SGHVS, CDR2 FNYEAQ. The CDR3 sequence: CASSSQPGQGGYEQYF. CDR3 nucleotide sequence: TGTGCCAGCAGCTCCCAACCGGGACAGGGTGGCTACGAGCAGTACTTC.

The chain combines TRBV12-2 with TRBJ2-1; the table assigns TRBD2, which was not confirmed against the DNA. TRBV12-2 is marked as a pseudogene. The CDR3 totals 17 residues. The CDR3 region is CASRQEMGGRNYNEQFF. The CDR3 DNA reads as TGTGCAAGTCGTCAGGAGATGGGGGGGCGGAACTACAATGAGCAGTTCTTC.

V gene TRBV24-1 combines with J gene TRBJ2-1, with D possibly being TRBD1 (5 bases). CDR1 is KGHDR, CDR2 SFDVKD, per germline. The length of the CDR3 is 14 residues. V was trimmed by 4 bases and J by 6 bases, leaving 12 bases between them. This CDR3 reads CATSDLRVFNEQFF. In DNA form, the CDR3 reads TGTGCCACCAGTGACCTCAGGGTTTTCAATGAGCAGTTCTTC.

This chain uses TRBV12-3 or TRBV12-4 with TRBJ2-1; 10 nucleotides align to TRBD1. The V segment lost 6 bases and the J segment 6 bases; nucleotides outside the gene matches: 2. The CDR3 covers 13 residues. The CDR3 sequence is CASRRTGGNEQFF. The CDR3 DNA is TGTGCCAGCAGACGGACAGGGGGCAATGAGCAGTTCTTC.

This rearrangement joins TRBV19 to TRBJ1-5, with TRBD1 identical over 9 bases. Germline V gene data show CDR1 as LNHDA and CDR2 as SQIVND (reference sequence). V was pared by 7 bases and J by 7 bases, with 8 bases of the junction left unmatched. The CDR3 has 14 residues. CDR3 protein: CASTGTGSRQPQHF. The CDR3 coding sequence is TGTGCCAGTACCGGGACAGGGAGTCGCCAGCCCCAGCATTTT.

The chain joins TRBV6-2 or TRBV6-3 to TRBJ1-1, with D perhaps matching TRBD1 (6 bases). The V gene's germline CDR1 is MNHEY and CDR2 SVGEGT. With 0 bases removed from V and 7 bases from J, the gap between germline ends came to 18 bases. This CDR3 is built from 16 residues. The CDR3 DNA is TGTGCCAGCAGTTACTCTCTTACAGGGAGTCGGCGTGAAGCTTTCTTT. It encodes CASSYSLTGSRREAFF.

The chain recombines TRBV11-2 with TRBJ2-7; TRBD2 is a possible D gene (6 bases). V was cut by 7 bases and J by 7 bases, with 26 bases left in between. CDR1 SGHAT and CDR2 FQNNGV come from the germline V gene. The CDR3 sequence is 16 residues long. CDR3 nucleotide sequence: TGTGCCAGCACCAAAGTGGGACTGACGGACCTACGGGAGCAGTACTTC. Amino acids: CASTKVGLTDLREQYF.

The chain employs TRBV5-4 and TRBJ2-2; 10 positions agree with TRBD2. The CDR3 loop spans 16 amino acids. J lost 4 bases, V lost 0 bases, and 3 bases had no gene match. The germline CDR1 and CDR2 sequences are SGHNT and YYREEE (reference sequence). CDR3 in amino acids: CASSLATSGATGELFF. CDR3 nucleotides: TGTGCCAGCAGCTTGGCAACTAGCGGGGCCACCGGGGAGCTGTTTTTT. The entire variable domain, with the rest obtained from reference TRBV5-4 and TRBJ2-2, is as follows: ETGVTQSPTHLIKTRGQQVTLRCSSQSGHNTVSWYQQALGQGPQFIFQYYREEENGRGNFPPRFSGLQFPNYSSELNVNALELDDSALYLCASSLATSGATGELFFGEGSRLTVL.

J is TRBJ1-1 and V is TRBV18; 7 positions agree with TRBD1. Per germline, CDR1 KGHSH and CDR2 LQKENI. V shed 6 bases, J shed 3 bases, and the junction held 7 bases outside the gene matches. The CDR3 totals 14 residues. The CDR3 sequence is CASSLQGEDTEAFF. As DNA, the CDR3 is TGTGCCAGCTCTCTCCAGGGGGAAGACACTGAAGCTTTCTTT.

The chain combines TRBV29-1 with TRBJ1-2; 11 nucleotides match TRBD1. This CDR3 comprises 15 residues. Germline V gene data show CDR1 as SQVTM and CDR2 as ANQGSEA. V shed 4 bases and J 6 bases; nucleotides not matched to a gene: 10. Here the CDR3 DNA reads TGCAGCGTTGGGAGGCTCCGGACAGGGGGCGATGGCTACACCTTC. It specifies CSVGRLRTGGDGYTF.

The chain is built from TRBV6-5 and TRBJ1-4; D is ambiguous. Germline CDR1 MNHEY, CDR2 SVGAGI. The CDR3 is 11 residues long. Trimming removed 6 bases from V and 6 bases from J, with 5 bases in between. The CDR3 DNA reads TGTGCCAGCAGCCCGGATGAAAAACTGTTTTTT. Translating gives CASSPDEKLFF.

V is TRBV7-9 and J is TRBJ2-3; the match to TRBD2 covers 7 bases. The V and J ends lost 2 bases and 4 bases, in that order; junction bases with no gene match: 6. Germline CDR1 SEHNR, CDR2 FQNEAQ (reference sequence). The CDR3 contains 15 residues. In DNA, the CDR3 is TGTGCCAGCAGCTTAATGCGGGGGAGAGCAGATACGCAGTATTTT. Protein: CASSLMRGRADTQYF.

The chain is built from TRBV30 and TRBJ1-2; D is perhaps TRBD1 (6 bases). There are 13 residues in the CDR3. The germline V and J ends were trimmed by 2 bases and 6 bases, with 13 bases remaining between them. CDR1 is GTSNPN and CDR2 is SVGIG in the germline V gene (reference sequence). The DNA for the CDR3 is TGTGCCTGGAGTCTCCCCTCAGGGGATGGCTACACCTTC. Residues: CAWSLPSGDGYTF.

The V gene is TRBV5-4, the J gene TRBJ1-4; D may be TRBD1 (5 bases). CDR1 is SGHNT, CDR2 YYREEE, per germline (reference sequence). The CDR3 extends over 14 amino acids. V lost 4 bases and J 6 bases, leaving 13 bases between the germline ends. CDR3 residues: CASSPPGYYEKLFF. CDR3 sequence (DNA): TGTGCCAGCAGCCCCCCAGGGTACTATGAAAAACTGTTTTTT.

This clone was detected only once. The chain combines TRBV19 with TRBJ1-4; possible D gene TRBD1, 6 bases. V gave up 3 bases and J gave up 0 bases, with 11 bases separating them. Germline V gene sequence: CDR1 LNHDA, CDR2 SQIVND (reference sequence). The CDR3 consists of 16 residues. As DNA, the CDR3 is TGTGCCAGTAGTATCGACAGGAGGTCAACTAATGAAAAACTGTTTTTT. Protein sequence: CASSIDRRSTNEKLFF.

This clone was detected a few times. The J gene is TRBJ1-5, the V gene TRBV6-6; TRBD1 agrees at 10 bases. The CDR3 runs to 13 residues. Germline V gives CDR1 MNHNY, CDR2 SVGAGI (reference sequence). The ends lost 9 bases at V and 5 bases at J; junction bases unmatched: 4. The CDR3 DNA follows: TGTGCCAGTGGGACAGGGGTCTATCAGCCCCAGCATTTT. Translating gives CASGTGVYQPQHF.

In DNA form, the CDR3 reads TGTGCCAGCAGTAGACAGTGGTACGAGCAGTACTTC. Translating gives CASSRQWYEQYF. The chain couples TRBV6-5 to TRBJ2-7; the D gene is possibly TRBD1 (5 bases). Germline CDR1 MNHEY, CDR2 SVGAGI. This CDR3 comprises 12 residues. The ends were cut back, 5 bases at V and 4 bases at J, with 9 bases in the middle.

This chain uses TRBV19 with TRBJ1-4; possibly TRBD1 for D (6 bases). The V gene lost 8 bases and the J gene lost 0 bases, with 10 bases spanning the gap. This CDR3 comprises 14 residues. Germline CDR1 LNHDA, CDR2 SQIVND (reference sequence). CDR3 amino acids: CASRQEATNEKLFF. The DNA of the CDR3 is TGTGCCAGTCGACAGGAGGCAACTAATGAAAAACTGTTTTTT.

Remarks on this clone: The junction and the germline gene differ at one end; a read error may be behind it. The chain carries TRBV3-1 (or the pseudogene TRBV3-2) and TRBJ2-4; 14 nucleotides match TRBD2. CDR1 is LGHDT and CDR2 is YNNKEL in the germline V gene (reference sequence). CDR3 length: 14 amino acids. As DNA, the CDR3 is TGTGCCAGCAGCCGCCTGACTAGCGGGGGGGCCCGAATCTTC. Its protein is CASSRLTSGGARIF.